This record concerns one T cell receptor beta chain sequence. The antigen is unknown. This sample stems from a study of CD8+CD57+ T cells in acquired aplastic anemia. General observations from the study: Levels of CD8+ Simpson's diversity were not significantly distinct in patients versus controls.

The V gene's germline CDR1 is SQVTM and CDR2 ANQGSEA. V was cut by 1 base and J by 3 bases, with 9 bases left in between. The CDR3 consists of 13 residues. TCR beta VDJ and CDR3 profiling used genomic DNA as template. TCRdb processed the reads anew with MiXCR; each CDR3 protein has one entry. The data hold over 40,000 distinct CDR3 sequences, with approximately 78% observed a single time. This TCR was recovered from a human donor in good health, serving as a control. The rearrangement uses TRBV29-1 and TRBJ1-2; no firm D call. Specimen: sorted CD4+, CD8+, or CD8+CD57+ T cells (not recorded which) from PBMCs. The CDR3 nucleotides read TGCAGCGTTGAAGGGACGGGTGACTATGGCTACACCTTC. Translating gives CSVEGTGDYGYTF.